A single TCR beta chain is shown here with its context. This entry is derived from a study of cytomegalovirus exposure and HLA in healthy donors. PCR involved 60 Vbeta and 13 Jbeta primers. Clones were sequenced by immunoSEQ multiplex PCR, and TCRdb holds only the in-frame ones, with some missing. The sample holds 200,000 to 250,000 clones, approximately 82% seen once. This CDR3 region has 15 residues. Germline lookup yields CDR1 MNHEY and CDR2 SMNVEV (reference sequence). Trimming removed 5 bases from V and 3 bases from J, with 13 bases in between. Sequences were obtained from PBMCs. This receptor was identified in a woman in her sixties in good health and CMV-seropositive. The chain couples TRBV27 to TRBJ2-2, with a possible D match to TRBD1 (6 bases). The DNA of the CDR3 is TGTGCCAGCAGTGTGGTCTCAGGGGACACCGGGGAGCTGTTTTTT. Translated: CASSVVSGDTGELFF.